This paragraph reports one T cell receptor (beta chain). A few counts support this clonotype. Its target antigen remains unknown. The sample holds no much larger clone one base away, and base qualities are not on file. V sheds 3 bases and J sheds 1 base, leaving 13 bases between their ends. The CDR3, cysteine through phenylalanine, is 14 amino acids long. Only the CDR3 DNA is retained, 42 bases long and in frame from the first base. CDR1 DFQATT and CDR2 SNEGSKA are derived from the germline V gene (reference sequence). The library was prepared using 5' RACE. Instrument used: Illumina HiSeq 2000. Template switching added a universal primer binding site, and the final cDNA carried a unique molecular identifier that allowed TCR cDNA molecules to be counted accurately. Specific primers in the conserved constant-segment region were used to synthesize first-strand cDNA for the TCR alpha and beta chains. Each cDNA library was double barcoded, with a SMART-Mk sample barcode plus Illumina barcodes, to control for contamination. TruSeq adapter sequences along with Illumina sample barcodes were introduced in two successive PCR steps. TCR alpha and beta cDNA libraries were sequenced on the Illumina HiSeq platform with custom primers. Turning to the authors' computational methods: MiGEC processed the raw reads to extract unique molecular identifiers, while MiXCR was used to determine the CDR3 positions. For each individual, recombination models were inferred using an EM algorithm with the repgenHMM and IGoR tools. Shared clonotype analysis was performed with the tcR package in R, normalizing sharing by the product of cloneset sizes. To study raw recombination free of thymic and clonal selection effects, out-of-frame nonproductive sequences were analyzed. Through fastp at Q25 and MiXCR, TCRdb rebuilt clones from the public reads, retaining in-frame beta chains. Identical CDR3 protein sequences are pooled into one entry, listed with their most common genes and DNA. These V and J calls are TCRdb output, not the study's own analysis. This sample is represented by about 700,000 distinct CDR3 sequences; 8.6% of them were singletons. The ten top clones hold approximately 0.94% of the sample.

Every donor in the study was a healthy Caucasian. The twin cohort comprised three pairs of female monozygotic twins, all aged roughly 18 to 29 years. Peripheral blood mononuclear cells were the source from which RNA for the TCR libraries was isolated. The entry originates in a study of identical twins (dated by TCRdb to the mid-2010s). About the investigation overall: To test whether fetal clonotypes persist, this study deep-sequenced TCR alpha and beta repertoires from monozygotic twins, from unrelated adults of various ages, and from cord blood. Replicate twin experiments were performed at different times using different library preparation protocols to rule out contamination.

Overall results and qualifications from the work: Out-of-frame TCR alpha sequences shared between twins showed an excess of low generation-probability sequences compared with coincidental sharing between unrelated individuals. In monozygotic twins, out-of-frame TCR alpha sharing was systematically underestimated by recombination models, although the models agreed with sharing between unrelated individuals. Invariant T cells such as MAIT and iNKT could partly confound zero-insertion analyses, although diverse VJ usage argued against such confounding for most clonotypes. Fewer insertions were carried by abundant cord blood beta clonotypes, a similar but weaker trend appeared in young adult naive repertoires, and no such trend appeared in memory repertoires. In beta out-of-frame sequences, excess twin sharing was weaker, because having fewer shared sequences lowered the signal-to-noise ratio. Because the same donors could not be followed over many years, the conclusions relied on cross-sectional statistical analysis.

These data also featured in a second study, about yellow fever vaccine responses in identical twins. In that second paper, the authors write: The authors reported that the T cell response to vaccination in identical twins appeared partly convergent and partly personalized. In identical twins, the study followed T cell clones that responded to the vaccine with precision.

Source material: PBMCs. The receptor was derived from a woman in her late teens or twenties in good health. The chain is made from TRBV20-1 and TRBJ2-7; the D segment cannot be called with confidence. The CDR3 has the sequence CSASHPGGSYEQYF. The nucleotides are TGCAGTGCTAGTCACCCGGGCGGATCCTACGAGCAGTACTTC.